The clone carrying this T cell receptor (beta chain) was detected once. The length of the CDR3 is 13 residues. Germline loops: CDR1 DFQATT, CDR2 SNEGSKA (reference sequence). V was cut by 3 bases and J by 7 bases, with 12 bases left in between. This sample stems from a study of blood T cell repertoires in COVID-19. Across the whole study: Sample material is recorded as cDNA or gDNA derived from T cells, B-cell-depleted T cells, or PBMCs.

All enrollees were about 18 to 89 years old and from fewer than 30 US areas. Participants reported their clinical history, and cohort assignment relied on those reports. Original analysis: Counts of nucleated cells, estimated from reference gene primer amplification, were obtained. Profiled with immunoSEQ multiplex PCR; TCRdb holds only in-frame clones, not every one. V, J and clone size derive from that table, while D and trimming were established from the DNA sequence. The table includes about 430,000 clones, roughly 88% detected once. The TCR was taken from a woman in her twenties or thirties with acute COVID-19. The sample comprised PBMCs or T cells enriched from blood (not recorded which). The chain uses TRBV20-1 and TRBJ2-2; D gene ambiguous. The CDR3 loop is CSASGRFLGELFF. The CDR3 DNA reads TGCAGTGCTAGTGGGCGGTTCCTCGGGGAGCTGTTTTTT.